These 29 T cell receptor beta chains came from one sample sequenced in a study of T cells in Graves' hyperthyroidism and ophthalmopathy. Amplification yielded TCR beta CDR3 regions, with RNA transcripts as the source. Using the HTBI primer set, a first-round RT-PCR was run on the TCR CDR3. MiXCR was run by TCRdb on the multiplex PCR reads, yielding one entry per CDR3 protein. Among over 400,000 distinct CDR3 sequences listed, roughly 15% were seen once. Material for sequencing was blood. The receptors originated from a man between 18 and 35 years old with Graves' ophthalmopathy.

This clonotype showed up many times. The rearrangement uses TRBV3-1 and TRBJ2-3, with D maybe TRBD2 (6 bases). Germline CDR1 is LGHDT and CDR2 is YNNKEL (reference sequence). CDR3 size: 17 residues. V was cut by 0 bases and J by 2 bases, with 15 bases left in between. The CDR3 DNA is TGTGCCAGCAGCCAAGAAGGAGGGCGGGGTTTCACAGATACGCAGTATTTT. It yields the protein CASSQEGGRGFTDTQYF.

The sample holds a few counts of this clonotype. V usage is TRBV10-3 and J usage is TRBJ2-1, with a possible D match to TRBD2 (6 bases). V was trimmed by 2 bases and J by 7 bases, leaving 12 bases between them. Germline CDR1 and CDR2: ENHRY and SYGVKD. This CDR3 comprises 14 residues. The DNA of the CDR3 is TGTGCCATCAGTGAGGTAGAGGGGAGGAATGAGCAGTTCTTC. It encodes CAISEVEGRNEQFF.

The rearrangement joins TRBV6-1 to TRBJ2-3, with D possibly being TRBD1 (5 bases). The germline V gene has CDR1 MNHNS and CDR2 SASEGT. CDR3 size: 13 residues. The V and J ends lost 5 bases and 6 bases respectively, with 12 bases between them. For the CDR3, the DNA is TGTGCCAGCAGTTTCCAGGGTTTCGATACGCAGTATTTT. It is translated as CASSFQGFDTQYF.

The CDR3 DNA sequence: TGCAGTGCTAACAGTCGGGGACGGGCTGGCTACACCTTC. It yields the protein CSANSRGRAGYTF. This chain connects TRBV20-1 to TRBJ1-2, with TRBD1 as a possible D gene (5 bases). The V gene lost 4 bases and the J gene lost 7 bases, with 16 bases spanning the gap. The CDR3 totals 13 residues. Per germline, CDR1 DFQATT and CDR2 SNEGSKA (reference sequence).

This clonotype was counted at least ten times. This chain links TRBV7-2 with TRBJ1-5; 9 nucleotides agree with TRBD1. The CDR3 is 16 amino acids. The germline V gene encodes CDR1 SGHTA and CDR2 FQGNSA. Losses at the gene ends were 1 base for V and 3 bases for J; bases not matched to a gene: 4. The CDR3 DNA reads as TGTGCCAGCAGCTTAGGACGGACAGGGGCCAATCAGCCCCAGCATTTT. Its protein product is CASSLGRTGANQPQHF.

A few counts support this clonotype. This chain connects TRBV10-3 to TRBJ1-5; D is undetermined. The CDR3 spans 14 residues. Between the trimmed V and J ends, which lost 5 bases and 5 bases, there was a span of 13 bases. Looked up from germline, CDR1 is ENHRY and CDR2 is SYGVKD. CDR3 amino acids: CAISNTLGDQPQHF. The DNA for the CDR3 is TGTGCCATCAGTAACACGCTCGGGGATCAGCCCCAGCATTTT.

V gene TRBV15 combines with J gene TRBJ2-3; 14 bases fit TRBD2. There are 15 residues in the CDR3. Germline V gives CDR1 LNHNV, CDR2 YYDKDF (reference sequence). Trimming removed 4 bases from V and 5 bases from J; junction bases left unmatched: 2. CDR3: CATSKGLAGGDTQYF. Here the CDR3 DNA reads TGTGCCACCAGCAAAGGACTAGCGGGGGGAGATACGCAGTATTTT. Based on the CDR3 plus reference TRBV15 and TRBJ2-3, the full variable domain is DAMVIQNPRYQVTQFGKPVTLSCSQTLNHNVMYWYQQKSSQAPKLLFHYYDKDFNNEADTPDNFQSRRPNTSFCFLDIRSPGLGDTAMYLCATSKGLAGGDTQYFGPGTRLTVL.

This clonotype was detected ten times or more. V is TRBV2 and J is TRBJ2-1; D is uncertain. V lost 4 bases and J 3 bases, leaving 13 bases between the germline ends. This CDR3 contains 15 residues. The germline V gene has CDR1 SNHLY and CDR2 FYNNEI. CDR3 protein: CASSVQGFNYNEQFF. In nucleotides, the CDR3 is TGTGCCAGCAGTGTTCAAGGGTTTAACTACAATGAGCAGTTCTTC.

This clonotype was counted ten times or more. The chain is built from TRBV11-3 and TRBJ1-5; D unresolved. Germline CDR1 is SGHNT and CDR2 is YENEEA. The germline V and J ends were trimmed by 5 bases and 6 bases, with 8 bases remaining between them. The CDR3 extends over 12 amino acids. This CDR3 is CASSLNSQPQHF. CDR3 DNA sequence: TGTGCCAGCAGCCTAAATAGTCAGCCCCAGCATTTT.

This clonotype occurred many times. The chain carries TRBV20-1 and TRBJ1-1, with 8 bases lining up with TRBD1. This CDR3 is built from 12 residues. The ends lost 6 bases at V and 6 bases at J; junction bases unmatched: 6. Looked up from germline, CDR1 is DFQATT and CDR2 is SNEGSKA (reference sequence). The CDR3 spells CSAGTGPPEAFF. CDR3 bases: TGCAGTGCAGGGACAGGACCCCCTGAAGCTTTCTTT.

The chain uses TRBV27 and TRBJ1-4, with a weak D call TRBD1 (6 bases). The germline V gene has CDR1 MNHEY and CDR2 SMNVEV (reference sequence). V was cut by 3 bases and J by 8 bases, with 10 bases left in between. This CDR3 has 13 amino acids. The CDR3 DNA reads as TGTGCCAGCAGTTTCAGGGGAGGGGAAAAACTGTTTTTT. It translates to CASSFRGGEKLFF.

The sample holds many counts of this clonotype. The V call is TRBV7-8, the J call TRBJ2-1, with D unresolved. This CDR3 is 14 amino acids long. Germline V gene data show CDR1 as SGHVS and CDR2 as FQNEAQ. V dropped 5 bases and J dropped 0 bases, with 8 bases sitting between them. Here the CDR3 reads CASSRRTSYNEQFF. In nucleotides, the CDR3 is TGTGCCAGCAGCCGGAGAACCTCCTACAATGAGCAGTTCTTC.

This clonotype appeared a few times. This chain links TRBV4-1 with TRBJ2-6, with 10 bases matching TRBD1. The CDR3 has 17 residues. CDR1 MGHRA and CDR2 YSYEKL come from the germline V gene. The J segment lost 1 base and the V segment lost 1 base, leaving 1 base of the junction unmatched. DNA of the CDR3: TGCGCCAGCAGCCAAGGGGACAGGGGTTCTGGGGCCAACGTCCTGACTTTC. This sequence encodes CASSQGDRGSGANVLTF.

This chain links TRBV7-9 with TRBJ2-7, with D perhaps assigned TRBD1 or TRBD2 (5 bases each). V was trimmed by 5 bases and J by 4 bases, leaving 15 bases between them. This CDR3 comprises 14 residues. Germline-derived CDR1 and CDR2 are SEHNR and FQNEAQ (reference sequence). CDR3 sequence: CASSHPGDGYEQYF. DNA for the CDR3: TGTGCCAGCAGCCACCCCGGGGACGGTTACGAGCAGTACTTC.

The chain links TRBV7-9 to TRBJ2-1; D perhaps matches TRBD2 (5 bases). The ends were cut back, 3 bases at V and 12 bases at J, with 15 bases in the middle. Germline V gene lookup returns CDR1 SEHNR and CDR2 FQNEAQ (reference sequence). The CDR3 is 13 amino acids. This chain's CDR3 is CASSFGLSRWQFF. The CDR3, as DNA: TGTGCCAGCAGCTTCGGACTGTCAAGATGGCAGTTCTTC.

This clonotype has more than one count but fewer than ten. The V gene is TRBV10-3, the J gene TRBJ1-2; D not certain. Trimming shortened V by 3 bases and J by 6 bases, and 5 bases separated the two germline ends. The CDR3 spans 11 residues. CDR1 and CDR2 from the germline V gene are ENHRY and SYGVKD. CDR3 region: CAISEQNGYTF. The CDR3, as DNA: TGTGCCATCAGTGAACAGAATGGCTACACCTTC.

The sample holds many counts of this clonotype. The chain combines TRBV5-5 with TRBJ2-1; 11 bases agree with TRBD2. Germline V lookup: CDR1 SGHKS, CDR2 YYEKEE (reference sequence). Losses at the gene ends were 0 bases for V and 3 bases for J; bases not matched to a gene: 8. The CDR3 covers 18 residues. CDR3 loop: CASSLDSGGEPIYNEQFF. CDR3 bases: TGTGCCAGCAGCTTGGATAGCGGGGGGGAACCGATCTACAATGAGCAGTTCTTC.

The sample holds a few counts of this clonotype. This chain uses TRBV12-3 or TRBV12-4 with TRBJ1-5; 10 bases map to TRBD1. This CDR3 spans 16 amino acids. V shed 1 base, J shed 3 bases, and the junction held 3 bases outside the gene matches. CDR3 amino acids: CASSLGTGGINQPQHF. CDR3 sequence (DNA): TGTGCCAGCAGTTTAGGGACAGGGGGAATCAATCAGCCCCAGCATTTT.

Ten or more counts support this clonotype. The CDR3 DNA reads as TGTGCCAGCAGTTTAGGCGGGACAGGGGCGCCTCATGGCTACACCTTC. Its translation is CASSLGGTGAPHGYTF. This chain links TRBV12-3 or TRBV12-4 with TRBJ1-2, with 10 bases fitting TRBD1. The CDR3 has 16 amino acids. The trim removed 1 base at V and 6 bases at J, leaving 8 bases unmatched.

This clonotype has only a few counts. The chain joins TRBV18 to TRBJ1-6; 9 bases match TRBD1. Germline V gives CDR1 KGHSH, CDR2 LQKENI. V lost 5 bases to trimming and J lost 7 bases; unmatched junction nucleotides: 6. The CDR3 sequence is 15 residues long. The CDR3 nucleotides read TGTGCCAGCTCATGGGACAGGGATAGGAATTCACCCCTCCACTTT. It translates to CASSWDRDRNSPLHF.

The chain couples TRBV6-6 to TRBJ1-2; unclear D gene. The CDR3 spans 15 residues. The V gene lost 0 bases and the J gene lost 4 bases, with 12 bases spanning the gap. Per the germline V gene, CDR1 is MNHNY and CDR2 is SVGAGI (reference sequence). The CDR3 nucleotides read TGTGCCAGCAGTTACTCCCTCGACGGAAGCTATGGCTACACCTTC. It yields the protein CASSYSLDGSYGYTF.

This clonotype was counted at least ten times. The CDR3 DNA reads TGTGCCAGCAGCCTATGGACGGGATACAACTATGGCTACACCTTC. The encoded protein is CASSLWTGYNYGYTF. J is TRBJ1-2 and V is TRBV3-1; D gene unclear. The CDR3 extends over 15 amino acids. Germline CDR1 is LGHDT and CDR2 is YNNKEL (reference sequence). Trimming removed 4 bases from V and 2 bases from J, with 14 bases in between.

In this sample, this clonotype turned up a few times. Given a much more abundant clone one base away, this may be a read error. The rearrangement uses TRBV3-1 and TRBJ1-5; D is unresolved. The CDR3 has 17 amino acids. Per germline, CDR1 LGHDT and CDR2 YNNKEL (reference sequence). Here the CDR3 reads CANSQDKGNPFNQPQHF. The CDR3 DNA follows: TGTGCCAACAGCCAAGATAAGGGAAATCCCTTCAATCAGCCCCAGCATTTT.

The rearrangement uses TRBV6-5 and TRBJ2-7; D possibly uses TRBD1 or TRBD2 (5 bases each). CDR1 and CDR2 (germline): MNHEY, SVGAGI. CDR3 length: 15 amino acids. Deletions cut 2 bases from V and 1 base from J, with 12 bases between. CDR3 nucleotide sequence: TGTGCCAGCAGTTACGGTGGGGACGGGTCCTACGAGCAGTACTTC. The encoded protein is CASSYGGDGSYEQYF.

V gene TRBV20-1 combines with J gene TRBJ2-7; D is perhaps TRBD2 (5 bases). V shed 1 base and J shed 3 bases, with 10 bases lying between them. Germline CDR1 is DFQATT and CDR2 is SNEGSKA (reference sequence). This CDR3 contains 13 residues. The CDR3 DNA reads as TGCAGTGCTAGAGGCCGGGAAAGCTACGAGCAGTACTTC. It codes for CSARGRESYEQYF.

This clonotype was recorded a few times. This rearrangement joins TRBV7-9 to TRBJ1-1; 7 bases map to TRBD1. This CDR3 has 15 amino acids. The V gene end was trimmed by 2 bases and the J gene end by 3 bases; junction bases not matched to a gene: 6. The V gene's germline CDR1 is SEHNR and CDR2 FQNEAQ (reference sequence). The CDR3 protein is CASSLIGGKDTEAFF. The CDR3 bases are TGTGCCAGCAGCTTAATAGGGGGCAAGGACACTGAAGCTTTCTTT.

This clonotype was detected ten times or more. The chain joins TRBV4-1 to TRBJ2-7, with a possible D match to TRBD1 (5 bases). The V gene lost 0 bases and the J gene lost 1 base, with 7 bases spanning the gap. The CDR3 covers 14 residues. Germline CDR1 and CDR2: MGHRA and YSYEKL. CDR3: CASSQDYRSYEQYF. CDR3 in DNA: TGCGCCAGCAGCCAAGATTACAGGTCCTACGAGCAGTACTTC.

This clonotype was seen a handful of times. This chain uses TRBV13 with TRBJ2-1, with 9 bases fitting TRBD1. Germline assignment: CDR1 PRHDT and CDR2 FYEKMQ (reference sequence). J gave up 12 bases and V 2 bases, and 14 bases lay outside the gene matches. The CDR3 is 16 residues long. The CDR3 region has the DNA TGTGCCAGCAGCTTAAGGGGGGGGACAGGGTACAGGGTGCAGTTCTTC. It encodes CASSLRGGTGYRVQFF.

This clonotype was seen ten or more times. V gene TRBV20-1 combines with J gene TRBJ1-1; no definite D call. Germline CDR1 DFQATT, CDR2 SNEGSKA (reference sequence). The CDR3 totals 14 residues. The CDR3 region is CSLLRGRGNTEAFF. CDR3 DNA sequence: TGCTCCCTTCTCCGTGGGCGGGGGAACACTGAAGCTTTCTTT.